This T cell receptor (beta chain) was sequenced in a study of cytomegalovirus exposure and HLA in healthy donors. On this clone: The junction does not match germline at one end; this may be a read error.

Both 60 Vbeta primers and 13 Jbeta primers went into the PCR. The data were produced by immunoSEQ multiplex PCR, yet TCRdb's version contains in-frame clones alone and is incomplete. Among around 70,000 clones, about three quarters were seen once, and the ten largest hold about 12%. The germline V gene encodes CDR1 GTSNPN and CDR2 SVGIG (reference sequence). CDR3 length: 14 amino acids. The material sequenced was PBMCs. This clonotype was obtained from a male donor in good health and CMV-seropositive. The chain recombines TRBV30 with TRBJ2-2; 9 bases match TRBD1. As DNA, the CDR3 is TGTGCCTGGAGGGGGACAGGGAACACCGGGGAGCTGCTTTTT. It specifies CAWRGTGNTGELLF.